Detailed here is one TCR beta chain. This clonotype was recorded many times. Its antigen is still unknown. One base away there is no much larger clone; base qualities are not given. This entry comes from a study of T cells in Graves' hyperthyroidism and ophthalmopathy (dated by TCRdb to about 2019). Context from the whole study: Peripheral blood samples were taken at the time of initial diagnosis, prior to any treatment. TCR V-J signatures able to tell the groups apart were searched for in a discovery cohort of 100 or so patients, of whom around 42 had Graves' ophthalmopathy and around 58 had stable Graves' hyperthyroidism. Prospective prediction of ophthalmopathy was tested in an independent validation cohort consisting of 18 hyperthyroidism patients and about 17 patients who later progressed to ophthalmopathy. The roughly 100 discovery patients were randomly divided into training and test sets at a 7:3 ratio. The study also compared thyroid tissue and blood T-cell repertoires from 6 or 7 Graves' hyperthyroidism patients. Once sampling was done, hyperthyroidism patients were given methimazole at a starting dose of 30 mg daily, whereas ophthalmopathy patients were given high-dose intravenous methylprednisolone. The paper reports TCR Vbeta CDR3 sequencing of over 120 peripheral blood samples: approximately 41 ophthalmopathy, around 80 hyperthyroidism and around 17 progressor patients. The paper as a whole reports these results and caveats: No statistical method was used to set the sample size in advance, and investigators knew the group allocation. A model built on a 13 V-J signature distinguished ophthalmopathy from stable hyperthyroidism, reaching 85% to 90% sensitivity and 81.08% specificity in cross-validation and 80%/75% in testing. During validation, the model predicted progression to ophthalmopathy a median of around six months ahead of onset, with 60% to 71% sensitivity and 72.22% specificity. Blood samples also contained most of the expanded thyroid clonotypes (frequency above 0.001), which suggests that blood repertoires may reflect thyroid immune responses.

The TCR beta CDR3 regions were amplified from the RNA transcripts. The TCR CDR3 was subjected to a first round of RT-PCR using the HTBI primer set and the Qiagen OneStep RT-PCR kit. Libraries were constructed in a second round of multiplex PCR, after which size selection and purification were performed. Paired-end sequencing of the libraries was performed with 100 bp reads on an Illumina HiSeq2000. Under the source paper's analysis protocol: Raw data were processed with SOAPnuke, discarding reads with adapters, uncalled bases, mean Phred below 15, or no exact constant-primer or identifier match. High-quality paired reads were merged with COPE v1.2.5, and unique nucleotide sequences were defined as clonotypes. Clonotypes were aligned to IMGT TRBV, TRBD and TRBJ reference segments using MiTCR v1.1. Only V-J combinations with frequency above 0.0001, covering approximately 99% of repertoires, were analysed. A TCS score was defined as the ratio of F50 (clonal expansion) to E x V (chaos), with BLOSUM62-based TCRdist applied between CDR3 peptides within each V-J. Welch's t-statistics and random forest reduced around 510 V-J features to 10 to 15, which were used in a naive Bayes classifier (R e1071). TCRdb reworked the public reads: Q25 trimming with fastp, MiXCR clone assembly, productive beta chains retained. All rows with the same CDR3 protein become a single entry with the most common DNA and genes. The V and J calls and clone size are TCRdb's, not the authors'. This sample lists about 350,000 distinct CDR3 sequences; 13% to 15% were detected once. The ten biggest clones cover approximately 19% of the sample.

The germline V gene sets CDR1 to SGHRS and CDR2 to YFSETQ. Trimming takes 4 bases from V and 2 bases from J, and the germline ends sit 22 bases apart. The CDR3 covers 18 residues, taking in both the cysteine and the phenylalanine. Left in the record is the CDR3 DNA by itself, 54 bases read in frame from the first base. Ophthalmopathy patients had moderately to severely active disease, Clinical Activity Score of at least 3, NOSPECS grade of at least 4, and duration under 3 months. Exclusion was applied to patients with uncontrolled infections, other autoimmune diseases, pregnancy or lactation. Diagnoses relied on clinical symptoms, serum thyroxine and TRAb, thyroid ultrasound and orbital computed tomography. PBMCs were separated from about 10 ml of fresh peripheral blood using Ficoll-Paque density gradient centrifugation. Total RNA was extracted using Trizol reagent, and RNA quality was assessed on an Agilent 2100 Bioanalyzer.

Rearrangement joined TRBV5-1 to TRBJ2-1; 5 matching bases give a weak D call of TRBD1. The source material was blood. The source is a woman aged 55 to 70 with Graves' ophthalmopathy. The CDR3 sequence is CASSPHPGLVDTYNEQFF. The nucleotide sequence reads as follows: TGCGCCAGCAGCCCTCATCCGGGTCTAGTGGACACCTACAATGAGCAGTTCTTC.